This note documents a single T cell receptor beta chain sequence. The entry originates in a study of identical twins. TCRdb independently ran MiXCR on the 5' RACE reads; one entry per CDR3 protein. Here the sample spans 350,000 to 450,000 distinct CDR3 sequences, roughly 20% being singletons. This sequence was found in a man aged 50-60 years in good health. The sequencing sample was made of naive T cells sorted from blood.

The CDR3 sequence: CASSRGQGPQETQYF. CDR3 bases: TGCGCCAGCAGCCGAGGACAGGGGCCCCAAGAGACCCAGTACTTC. The rearrangement joins TRBV4-1 to TRBJ2-5; 9 bases align to TRBD1. The CDR3 contains 15 residues. Germline trimming cut 4 bases from V and 1 base from J; bases unmatched to any gene: 4. Per germline, CDR1 MGHRA and CDR2 YSYEKL.